This T cell receptor beta chain stems from a study of cytomegalovirus exposure and HLA in healthy donors. PCR primers comprised 60 Vbeta and 13 Jbeta primers. Sequencing was performed with immunoSEQ multiplex PCR; in TCRdb, only in-frame clones are kept and a portion is missing. The table includes around 130,000 clones, approximately 80% detected once. The CDR3 contains 15 residues. After removal of 7 bases from V and 5 bases from J, the junction contained 11 bases not matched to a gene. Germline V gene data show CDR1 as SNHLY and CDR2 as FYNNEI. The receptor's source is a man aged 35 to 55 in good health and CMV-seronegative. The rearrangement joins TRBV2 to TRBJ2-1; 7 bases map to TRBD2. The sequenced sample consisted of PBMCs. In nucleotides, the CDR3 is TGTGCCAGCACCGAGGGGCTAGCGGTTAACAATGAGCAGTTCTTC. This gives the protein CASTEGLAVNNEQFF.